Each of the 8 T cell receptor beta chains below was sequenced from the same sample in a study of T cell responses to AZD1222 COVID-19 vaccine. Produced via immunoSEQ multiplex PCR; TCRdb's table is partial and in-frame only. The sample has 150,000 to 180,000 clones; around 87% are singletons. Material: peripheral blood, obtained 28 days after the second AZD1222 dose. The source is an adult who received the AZD1222 COVID-19 vaccine.

This chain uses TRBV3-1 (or the pseudogene TRBV3-2) with TRBJ2-1; possibly TRBD1 for D (5 bases). CDR3 length equals 13 residues. Trimming pared 5 bases from V and 2 bases from J, leaving 7 bases between. Germline loops: CDR1 LGHDT, CDR2 YNNKEL (reference sequence). CDR3 amino acids: CASSKGTYNEQFF. The DNA for the CDR3 is TGTGCCAGCAGCAAGGGGACCTACAATGAGCAGTTCTTC.

This chain links TRBV5-1 with TRBJ1-2; 10 bases line up with TRBD1. J was trimmed by 3 bases and V by 4 bases; bases with no gene match: 9. The germline gives CDR1 SGHRS, CDR2 YFSETQ. The CDR3 is 16 residues long. The CDR3 loop is CASSTSSGTGDYGYTF. CDR3 DNA sequence: TGCGCCAGCAGCACGAGCTCAGGGACAGGGGACTATGGCTACACCTTC.

Here the CDR3 reads CASSQNRAAGYTF. The DNA of the CDR3 is TGCGCCAGCAGCCAAAACAGGGCAGCTGGCTACACCTTC. The rearrangement joins TRBV4-3 to TRBJ1-2, with D possibly being TRBD1 (6 bases). The CDR3 spans 13 residues. Germline V lookup: CDR1 LGHNA, CDR2 YSLEER. V was shortened by 2 bases and J by 7 bases, with 11 bases between the two germline ends.

The chain is built from TRBV9 and TRBJ1-5; D remains unclear. Trimming shortened V by 0 bases and J by 0 bases, and 7 bases separated the two germline ends. The CDR3 has 15 amino acids. The germline V gene encodes CDR1 SGDLS and CDR2 YYNGEE. CDR3 in amino acids: CASSVEGNSNQPQHF. The CDR3 nucleotides are TGTGCCAGCAGCGTAGAAGGGAATAGCAATCAGCCCCAGCATTTT.

This sequence joins TRBV25-1 and TRBJ2-7; D possibly corresponds to TRBD1 (6 bases). Germline CDR1 reads MGHDK; CDR2 reads SYGVNS. V lost 5 bases and J lost 4, with 18 bases in between. The CDR3 length is 15 residues. The CDR3 bases are TGTGCCAGCAGTCAAGGAATTGGGGGCGGATACGAGCAGTACTTC. Translating it yields CASSQGIGGGYEQYF.

The rearrangement links TRBV5-1 to TRBJ2-1, with 9 bases that match TRBD2. V was pared by 4 bases and J by 9 bases, with 14 bases of the junction left unmatched. The CDR3 runs 16 residues. Germline CDR1 and CDR2: SGHRS and YFSETQ. The CDR3 DNA sequence: TGCGCCAGCAGCCGGAATAGCGGGGGAGTAACCGGTGAGCAGTTCTTC. It encodes CASSRNSGGVTGEQFF.

The V gene is TRBV7-2, the J gene TRBJ1-3, with D perhaps TRBD1 (5 bases). The CDR3 totals 15 residues. The V end lost 4 bases, the J end lost 4 bases, and 14 bases lay between the germline ends. The germline gives CDR1 SGHTA, CDR2 FQGNSA. CDR3 nucleotide sequence: TGTGCCAGCAGCTCCAACCCGGGGCCCGGAAACACCATATATTTT. This encodes CASSSNPGPGNTIYF.

The genes are TRBV7-2 and TRBJ2-1; TRBD2 might be the D (6 bases). The CDR3 runs to 15 residues. V shed 0 bases and J shed 2 bases, with 8 bases lying between them. Germline CDR1 reads SGHTA; CDR2 reads FQGNSA. CDR3 residues: CASSLAGGTYNEQFF. CDR3 DNA: TGTGCCAGCAGCTTAGCGGGAGGTACCTACAATGAGCAGTTCTTC. The full variable domain, completed using reference TRBV7-2 and TRBJ2-1, is GAGVSQSPSNKVTEKGKDVELRCDPISGHTALYWYRQSLGQGLEFLIYFQGNSAPDKSGLPSDRFSAERTGGSVSTLTIQRTQQEDSAVYLCASSLAGGTYNEQFFGPGTRLTVL.